This T cell receptor (beta chain) was captured by sequencing in a study of molecular identifiers for immune sequencing clone quantification (dated by TCRdb to the late 2010s). Regarding the complete study: For a replicate experiment, RNA from around 18,000 or 91,000 naive CD8 T cells was divided into five aliquots, and four of the five aliquots were sequenced. This methods study used CD8 T cells to benchmark TCR RNA copy counting and molecular-identifier clustering-based TCR repertoire sequencing (MIDCIRS). The research as a whole found: Without barcode sub-clustering, chimeric consensus sequences inflated TCR diversity; chimeras reached as high as 47%. Highly expanded clone sizes could be underestimated if identical TCR molecules share a barcode. Modeling gave roughly 3 recovered TCR RNA copies per cell versus 8 to 10 by digital PCR, implying approximately 30% capture efficiency. In CMV-specific effector cells, clones with more than 20 RNA copies accounted for over 97% of molecules, whereas in naive cells such clones accounted for under 1%. Even against a background of about a million naive CD8 T cells, spiked-in Jurkat TCR RNA amounting to a single cell's worth was reported to be detectable. Spiked-in Jurkat TCR RNA (approximately 10 copies' worth), which is not part of the donor repertoire, was contained in the naive libraries.

Libraries of naive CD8 T cells were built from anywhere between roughly 17,000 and 1,000,000 sorted cells, with 10%, 30% or 50% of the purified RNA used. Naive CD8 T cells, defined as CD8+CD4-CCR7+CD45RA+, were FACS-sorted into RLT Plus buffer on a BD FACSAria II. To test detection sensitivity, Jurkat RNA equal to some 11 TCR copies was added to samples of about 20,000-1,000,000 naive CD8 T cells. CD8 T cells were enriched with RosetteSep CD8+ T Cell Enrichment Cocktail and Ficoll-Paque, followed by ACK red cell lysis. The receptor library was made with PCR. Sequencing was performed on an Illumina HiSeq 4000. Bulk TCR libraries were generated as previously described, with the TCR primers listed in Table S5 used. The Qiagen AllPrep DNA/RNA kit was used to purify total RNA. Before analysis, reads from multiple sequencing runs of the same library were pooled. Concerning the study's data processing: Only reads with exact TCR constant sequence were kept, trimmed to 150 nt, and grouped by their 12-nt molecular barcodes. Within each barcode group, reads were sub-clustered at a 15% Levenshtein threshold, and quality-weighted consensus sequences were built per RNA molecule. Non-functional sequences were discarded, and so were lower-count sequences lying one edit away from another sequence. Based on fitting two negative binomial distributions, any barcode sub-cluster with under 20% of the maximum read count was discarded. Using fastp trimming at Q25 and MiXCR clonotype assembly, TCRdb reanalyzed the public sequencing data and kept in-frame beta chains. Every CDR3 protein is listed once, alongside the most common genes and DNA of its rows. TCRdb, not the original authors, processed these V and J calls. The sample table records approximately 500,000 distinct CDR3 sequences; 20% to 25% of these occur just once. Under 0.85% of the sample goes to the ten largest clones.

As for this clonotype: The antigen it binds to is not known. There are no base qualities to consult, and no much larger clone falls within one base.

From cysteine to phenylalanine, the CDR3 is 18 amino acids long. The entry retains the CDR3 DNA only, 54 bases that are in frame from base 1. Trimming at the junction amounts to 0 bases on V and 2 bases on J, and the germline ends lie 18 bases apart. The germline V gene sets CDR1 to SGHAT and CDR2 to FQNNGV. The V and J genes are TRBV11-2 and TRBJ2-3; TRBD1 is perhaps the D gene, given 5 matching bases. The sequence derives from a human donor in good health. Some libraries in this study had Jurkat cell RNA spiked in. Sequences were obtained from naive CD8+ T cells from blood, with Jurkat cell RNA spiked in. The cell subset or site label here, explained by the study, means: FACS-sorted CD8+CD4-CCR7+CD45RA+ naive T cells. The DNA is as follows: TGTGCCAGCAGCTTAGATCATGGGGCAGGGCCATACACAGATACGCAGTATTTT. It specifies CASSLDHGAGPYTDTQYF.